Sequencing of this T cell receptor beta chain was carried out in a study of identical twins. Notes on the study in general: Rather than following the same donors, the conclusions depended on cross-sectional statistical analysis. Twin-shared out-of-frame alpha sequences showed excess low generation probability.

Germline CDR1 reads DFQATT; CDR2 reads SNEGSKA (reference sequence). After removal of 2 bases from V and 9 bases from J, the junction contained 16 bases not matched to a gene. The CDR3 covers 16 residues. Unique molecular identifiers were present on the cDNA, which also gained a universal primer site by template switching. Each CDR3 protein is one row after TCRdb ran MiXCR on the 5' RACE reads. The sample has around 100,000 distinct CDR3 sequences, 4.5% to 6.5% seen once. As regards this clonotype: Antigen unknown.

In every case, the donor was a healthy Caucasian. The rearrangement uses TRBV20-1 and TRBJ2-1; TRBD1 agrees at 7 bases. The sequence came from a woman in her forties or fifties in good health. The sequencing sample was made of memory T cells sorted from blood. CDR3 region: CSARIWDSDFGSEQFF. CDR3 bases: TGCAGTGCTAGAATATGGGACAGCGATTTCGGAAGTGAGCAGTTCTTC.